This T cell receptor beta chain was documented in a study of blood T cell repertoires in COVID-19. At the level of the study: Material from acute and convalescent COVID-19 was sourced from the United States, Italy and Spain. The cDNA or gDNA used as material had been derived from T cells, B-cell-depleted T cells, or PBMCs.

TCRdb's table, derived via immunoSEQ multiplex PCR, lists solely in-frame clones and lacks some. The sample holds some 160,000 clones, nearly 80% seen once. Trimming removed 0 bases from V and 7 bases from J, with 16 bases in between. Germline V gives CDR1 LNHNV, CDR2 YYDKDF (reference sequence). The CDR3 is 15 residues long. Sequencing used peripheral blood. The receptor comes from a woman at least 80 years old with acute or convalescent COVID-19. V is TRBV15 and J is TRBJ2-7; weak D call: TRBD2 (7 bases). The CDR3 region is CATSRDLGGAKEQYF. In DNA form, the CDR3 reads TGTGCCACCAGCAGAGATCTAGGGGGGGCGAAGGAGCAGTACTTC. Supplemented by reference TRBV15 and TRBJ2-7, the full variable domain reads DAMVIQNPRYQVTQFGKPVTLSCSQTLNHNVMYWYQQKSSQAPKLLFHYYDKDFNNEADTPDNFQSRRPNTSFCFLDIRSPGLGDTAMYLCATSRDLGGAKEQYFGPGTRLTVT.